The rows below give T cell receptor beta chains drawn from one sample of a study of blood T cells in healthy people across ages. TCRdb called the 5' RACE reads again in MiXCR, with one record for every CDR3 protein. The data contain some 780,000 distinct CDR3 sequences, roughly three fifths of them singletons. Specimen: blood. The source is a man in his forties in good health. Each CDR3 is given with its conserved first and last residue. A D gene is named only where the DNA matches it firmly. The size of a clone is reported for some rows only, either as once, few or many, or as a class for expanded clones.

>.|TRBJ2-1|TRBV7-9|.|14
CAGRLRTAWDEQFF
TGTGCCGGCAGGCTTAGGACAGCCTGGGATGAGCAGTTCTTC
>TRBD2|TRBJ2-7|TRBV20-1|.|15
CSASVLSGSSGEQYF
TGCAGTGCTAGTGTACTTAGCGGGAGTTCCGGCGAGCAGTACTTC
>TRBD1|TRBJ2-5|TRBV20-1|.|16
CSARDTGGTGGETQYF
TGCAGTGCTAGAGATACGGGGGGGACAGGGGGAGAGACCCAGTACTTC
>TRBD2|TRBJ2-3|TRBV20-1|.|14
CSSRRREAADTQYF
TGCAGTTCTAGACGGCGGGAGGCGGCAGATACGCAGTATTTT
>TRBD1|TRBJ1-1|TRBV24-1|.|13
CATSDSGTEGAFF
TGTGCCACCAGTGATTCCGGGACAGAGGGAGCTTTCTTT
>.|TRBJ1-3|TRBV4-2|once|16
CASSRPTADSGNTIYF
TGTGCCAGCAGCCGACCGACAGCAGACTCTGGAAACACCATATATTTT
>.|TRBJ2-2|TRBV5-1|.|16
CASSLDGGGDTGELFF
TGCGCCAGCAGCTTGGATGGAGGGGGGGACACCGGGGAGCTGTTTTTT
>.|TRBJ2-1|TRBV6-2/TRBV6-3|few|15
CASSPRAHLYNEQFF
TGTGCCAGCAGTCCGAGGGCGCACCTGTACAATGAGCAGTTCTTC
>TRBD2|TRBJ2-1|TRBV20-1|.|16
CSAPTRAGAGYNEQFF
TGCAGTGCGCCGACTAGAGCGGGAGCGGGCTACAATGAGCAGTTCTTC
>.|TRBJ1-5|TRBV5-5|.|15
CASSQAAQLNQPQHF
TGTGCCAGCAGTCAAGCCGCACAGCTAAATCAGCCCCAGCATTTT
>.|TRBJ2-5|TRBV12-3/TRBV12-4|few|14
CASSPQAGLGTQYF
TGTGCCAGCAGTCCCCAGGCAGGGCTAGGTACCCAGTACTTC
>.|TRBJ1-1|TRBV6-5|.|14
CASRIGRSNTEAFF
TGTGCCAGCAGAATCGGACGGAGTAACACTGAAGCTTTCTTT
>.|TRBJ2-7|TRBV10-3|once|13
CAIRGDLRSEQYF
TGTGCCATCAGGGGGGACCTGAGGTCCGAGCAGTACTTC
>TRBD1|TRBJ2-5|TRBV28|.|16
CASSGPGTGRRETQYF
TGTGCCAGCAGTGGACCGGGGACAGGTCGACGGGAGACCCAGTACTTC
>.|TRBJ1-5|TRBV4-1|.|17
CASSQGVQGNSNQPQHF
TGCGCCAGCAGCCAAGGAGTGCAGGGGAATAGCAATCAGCCCCAGCATTTT
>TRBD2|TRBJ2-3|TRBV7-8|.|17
CASSLVAGAGGPDTQYF
TGTGCCAGCAGCTTGGTCGCGGGAGCGGGAGGGCCAGATACGCAGTATTTT
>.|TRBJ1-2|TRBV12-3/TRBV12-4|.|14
CASSLAQEVYGYTF
TGTGCCAGCAGTTTGGCACAGGAAGTCTATGGCTACACCTTC
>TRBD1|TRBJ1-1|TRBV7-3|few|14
CASSSGGVGTEAFF
TGTGCCAGCAGCTCAGGGGGCGTAGGCACTGAAGCTTTCTTT
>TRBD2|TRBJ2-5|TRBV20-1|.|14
CSAREGTSQETQYF
TGCAGTGCTAGAGAAGGGACTAGCCAGGAGACCCAGTACTTC
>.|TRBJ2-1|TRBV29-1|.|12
CSVDRQYNEQFF
TGCAGCGTTGATAGACAGTACAATGAGCAGTTCTTC
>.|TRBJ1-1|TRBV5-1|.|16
CASSLALAGGRTEAFF
TGCGCCAGCAGCTTGGCCTTAGCTGGGGGGAGGACCGAAGCTTTCTTT
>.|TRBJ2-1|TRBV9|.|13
CASSGALGSEQFF
TGTGCCAGCAGCGGAGCGCTGGGGAGTGAGCAGTTCTTC
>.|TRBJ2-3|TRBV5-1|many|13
CASSRLTRDTQYF
TGCGCCAGCAGCAGGCTCACACGCGATACGCAGTATTTT
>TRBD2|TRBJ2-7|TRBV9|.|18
CASSVGDPGLVGFETRYF
TGTGCCAGCAGCGTTGGGGACCCGGGACTAGTGGGTTTCGAGACCCGGTACTTC
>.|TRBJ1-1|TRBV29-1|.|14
CSVSPLEMDTEAFF
TGCAGCGTTTCCCCACTCGAGATGGACACTGAAGCTTTCTTT
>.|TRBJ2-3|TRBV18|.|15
CASSPPVISTDTQYF
TGTGCCAGCTCACCACCGGTCATTAGCACAGATACGCAGTATTTT
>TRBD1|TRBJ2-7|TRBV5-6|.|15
CASSSLGQGTYEQYF
TGTGCCAGCAGCTCACTGGGACAGGGAACCTACGAGCAGTACTTC